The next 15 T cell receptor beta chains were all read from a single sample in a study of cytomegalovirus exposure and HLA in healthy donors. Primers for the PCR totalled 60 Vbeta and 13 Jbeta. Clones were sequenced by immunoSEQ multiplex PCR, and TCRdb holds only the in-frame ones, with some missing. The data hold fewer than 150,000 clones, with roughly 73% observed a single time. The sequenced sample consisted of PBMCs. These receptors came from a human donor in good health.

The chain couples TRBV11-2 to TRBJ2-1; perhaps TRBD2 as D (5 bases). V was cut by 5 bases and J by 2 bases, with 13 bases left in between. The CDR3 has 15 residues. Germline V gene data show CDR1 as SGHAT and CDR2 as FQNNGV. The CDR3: CASSARGTTYNEQFF. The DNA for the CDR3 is TGTGCCAGCAGCGCCCGGGGAACAACCTACAATGAGCAGTTCTTC.

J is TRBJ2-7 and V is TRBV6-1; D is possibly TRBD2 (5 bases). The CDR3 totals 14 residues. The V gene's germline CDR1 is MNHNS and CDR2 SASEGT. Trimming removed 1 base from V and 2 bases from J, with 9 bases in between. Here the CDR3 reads CASSEVDGAYEQYF. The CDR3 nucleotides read TGTGCCAGCAGTGAAGTAGACGGGGCCTACGAGCAGTACTTC.

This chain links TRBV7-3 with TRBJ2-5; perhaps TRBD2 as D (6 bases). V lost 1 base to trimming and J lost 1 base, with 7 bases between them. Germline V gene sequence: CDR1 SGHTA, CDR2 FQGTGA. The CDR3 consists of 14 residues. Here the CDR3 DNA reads TGTGCCAGCAGCTTAAGCGGGGCCCAAGAGACCCAGTACTTC. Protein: CASSLSGAQETQYF.

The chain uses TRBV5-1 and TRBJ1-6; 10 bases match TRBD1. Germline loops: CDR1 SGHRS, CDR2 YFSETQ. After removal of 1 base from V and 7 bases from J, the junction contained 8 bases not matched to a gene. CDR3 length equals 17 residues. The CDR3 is CASSLTDRGQGNSPLHF. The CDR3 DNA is TGCGCCAGCAGCTTGACCGACAGGGGGCAGGGGAATTCACCCCTCCACTTT.

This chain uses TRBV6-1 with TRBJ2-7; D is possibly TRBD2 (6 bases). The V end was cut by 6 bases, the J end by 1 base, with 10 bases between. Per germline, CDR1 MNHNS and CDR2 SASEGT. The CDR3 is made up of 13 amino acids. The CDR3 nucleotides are TGTGCCAGCAGGTTTCGGGAGTCCTACGAGCAGTACTTC. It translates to CASRFRESYEQYF.

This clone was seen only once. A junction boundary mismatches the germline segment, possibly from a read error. CDR3 nucleotides: TGCGCCAGCAGCTCTGGGGGACAGGGGGCTGATGGCTACCCCTTC. This encodes CASSSGGQGADGYPF. J is TRBJ1-2 and V is TRBV5-1, with TRBD1 matching over 12 bases. Per germline, CDR1 SGHRS and CDR2 YFSETQ. The length of the CDR3 is 15 residues.

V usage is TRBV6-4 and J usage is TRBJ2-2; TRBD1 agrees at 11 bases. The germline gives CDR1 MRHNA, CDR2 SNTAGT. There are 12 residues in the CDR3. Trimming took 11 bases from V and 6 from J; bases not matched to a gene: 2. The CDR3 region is CAGQGAPGELFF. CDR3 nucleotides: TGTGCCGGACAGGGGGCGCCCGGGGAGCTGTTTTTT.

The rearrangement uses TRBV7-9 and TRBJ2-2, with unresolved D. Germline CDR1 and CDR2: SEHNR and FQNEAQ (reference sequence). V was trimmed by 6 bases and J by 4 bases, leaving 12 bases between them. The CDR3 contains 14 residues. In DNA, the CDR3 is TGTGCCAGCAGTCCCTTCGCCGGCACCGGGGAGCTGTTTTTT. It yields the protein CASSPFAGTGELFF.

The chain's CDR3 is CASGKGGDSDEQYF. The CDR3 bases are TGTGCCAGCGGAAAGGGAGGGGACTCGGACGAGCAGTACTTC. The V gene is TRBV9, the J gene TRBJ2-7; 7 nucleotides align to TRBD2. With V trimmed by 7 bases and J by 5 bases, 12 bases remained unmatched. The CDR3 runs to 14 residues. Germline V gives CDR1 SGDLS, CDR2 YYNGEE.

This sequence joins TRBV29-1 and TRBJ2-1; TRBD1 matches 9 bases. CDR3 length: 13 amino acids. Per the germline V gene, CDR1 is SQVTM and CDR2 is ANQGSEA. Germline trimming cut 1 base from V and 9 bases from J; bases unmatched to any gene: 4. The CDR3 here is CSVEGTGVSEQFF. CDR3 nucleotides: TGCAGCGTTGAAGGGACAGGGGTCAGTGAGCAGTTCTTC.

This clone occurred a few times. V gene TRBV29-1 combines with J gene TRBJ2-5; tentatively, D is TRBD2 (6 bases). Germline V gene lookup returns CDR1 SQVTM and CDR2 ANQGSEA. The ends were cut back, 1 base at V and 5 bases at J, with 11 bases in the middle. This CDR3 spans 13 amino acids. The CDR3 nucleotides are TGCAGCGTTGAAGGGGGTCTAGCGGAGACCCAGTACTTC. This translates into CSVEGGLAETQYF.

The CDR3 region is CASSRSLGQGGNQPQHF. CDR3 nucleotides: TGTGCCAGCAGCCGGTCCTTAGGACAGGGTGGCAATCAGCCCCAGCATTTT. V is TRBV7-8 and J is TRBJ1-5; 8 bases match TRBD1. Trimming at V came to 5 bases and at J to 2 bases, leaving 11 bases not matched to a gene. This CDR3 region has 17 residues. Per germline, CDR1 SGHVS and CDR2 FQNEAQ.

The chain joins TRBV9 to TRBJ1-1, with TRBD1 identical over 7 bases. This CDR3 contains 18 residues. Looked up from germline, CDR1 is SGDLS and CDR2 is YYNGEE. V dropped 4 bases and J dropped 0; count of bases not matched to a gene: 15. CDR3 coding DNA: TGTGCCAGCAGCCCTTCCCTCGGGACAGTCATCATGAACACTGAAGCTTTCTTT. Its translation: CASSPSLGTVIMNTEAFF.

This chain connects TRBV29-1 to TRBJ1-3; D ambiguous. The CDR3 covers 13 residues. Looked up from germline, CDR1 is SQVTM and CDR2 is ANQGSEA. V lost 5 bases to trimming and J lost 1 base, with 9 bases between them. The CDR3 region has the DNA TGCAGCGTTTCGCGGTCGTCTGGAAACACCATATATTTT. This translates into CSVSRSSGNTIYF. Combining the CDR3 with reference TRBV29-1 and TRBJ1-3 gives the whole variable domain SAVISQKPSRDICQRGTSLTIQCQVDSQVTMMFWYRQQPGQSLTLIATANQGSEATYESGFVIDKFPISRPNLTFSTLTVSNMSPEDSSIYLCSVSRSSGNTIYFGEGSWLTVV.

CDR3: CASRDGGAGEQYF. The CDR3 DNA reads TGTGCCAGTAGAGATGGGGGGGCTGGAGAGCAGTACTTC. The chain has TRBV28 and TRBJ2-7, with D maybe TRBD2 (7 bases). Between the trimmed V and J ends, which lost 9 bases and 7 bases, there was a span of 19 bases. CDR1 and CDR2 (germline): MDHEN, SYDVKM. This CDR3 region has 13 residues.